Listed below are T cell receptor beta chains from one sample, sequenced in a study of blood T cell repertoires in COVID-19. Data came from immunoSEQ multiplex PCR; TCRdb stores just in-frame clones and leaves some out. The repertoire holds 150,000 to 180,000 clones, with about 85% as singletons. The sample taken for sequencing was peripheral blood. The receptor set was obtained from a man between 60 and 75 years old with COVID-19, enrolled during active disease. CDR3s include the opening cysteine and the closing phenylalanine or tryptophan. The order of the fields is V gene, D gene, clone size, J gene, CDR3 protein, CDR3 DNA. A D gene is named only where the DNA matches it firmly. Expanded clones are given a class, and other clones once, few, many or no size at all.

V gene: TRBV7-9; D gene: .; clone size: few; J gene: TRBJ2-2; CDR3 protein: CASSLLEVAGELFF; CDR3 DNA: TGTGCCAGCAGCCTCCTGGAGGTGGCCGGGGAGCTGTTTTTT
V gene: TRBV11-2; D gene: TRBD1; clone size: once; J gene: TRBJ1-2; CDR3 protein: CASSLVGQNYGYTF; CDR3 DNA: TGTGCCAGCAGCTTAGTGGGACAGAACTATGGCTACACCTTC
V gene: TRBV4-3; D gene: TRBD2; clone size: .; J gene: TRBJ2-5; CDR3 protein: CASSQGSLAGRGQETQYF; CDR3 DNA: TGCGCCAGCAGCCAAGGATCCCTAGCGGGGAGGGGGCAAGAGACCCAGTACTTC
V gene: TRBV28; D gene: TRBD1; clone size: .; J gene: TRBJ2-3; CDR3 protein: CASSSSRVGQGRDTQYF; CDR3 DNA: TGTGCCAGCAGTTCCAGCCGAGTGGGACAGGGGAGAGATACGCAGTATTTT
V gene: TRBV19; D gene: TRBD1; clone size: once; J gene: TRBJ1-1; CDR3 protein: CARDHRGPNTEAFF; CDR3 DNA: TGTGCCAGGGACCACAGGGGGCCAAACACTGAAGCTTTCTTT
V gene: TRBV18; D gene: .; clone size: .; J gene: TRBJ2-2; CDR3 protein: CASSPGRAPDTGELFF; CDR3 DNA: TGTGCCAGCTCACCAGGGCGAGCTCCGGACACCGGGGAGCTGTTTTTT
V gene: TRBV18; D gene: .; clone size: once; J gene: TRBJ1-4; CDR3 protein: CASSQRELGSAKLFF; CDR3 DNA: TGTGCCAGCTCACAACGGGAACTCGGGTCGGCAAAACTGTTTTTT
V gene: TRBV27; D gene: TRBD1; clone size: .; J gene: TRBJ1-2; CDR3 protein: CATWDRLNYGYTF; CDR3 DNA: TGTGCCACCTGGGACAGACTCAACTATGGCTACACCTTC
V gene: TRBV18; D gene: .; clone size: .; J gene: TRBJ1-1; CDR3 protein: CASGTVMNTEAFF; CDR3 DNA: TGTGCCAGCGGAACAGTGATGAACACTGAAGCTTTCTTT
V gene: TRBV5-6; D gene: TRBD2; clone size: .; J gene: TRBJ2-1; CDR3 protein: CASSSILAGGPDEQFF; CDR3 DNA: TGTGCCAGCAGCTCTATACTAGCGGGAGGCCCCGATGAGCAGTTCTTC
V gene: TRBV11-2; D gene: TRBD1; clone size: once; J gene: TRBJ1-1; CDR3 protein: CASRLNSGQGGAFF; CDR3 DNA: TGTGCCAGCAGACTCAACTCGGGGCAGGGGGGAGCTTTCTTT
V gene: TRBV6-2/TRBV6-3; D gene: .; clone size: once; J gene: TRBJ1-2; CDR3 protein: CASSYPDSYGYTF; CDR3 DNA: TGTGCCAGCAGTTACCCAGATTCCTATGGCTACACCTTC
V gene: TRBV19; D gene: .; clone size: .; J gene: TRBJ1-4; CDR3 protein: CASTLTAANEKLFF; CDR3 DNA: TGTGCCAGTACCTTGACAGCTGCTAATGAAAAACTGTTTTTT
V gene: TRBV24-1; D gene: .; clone size: .; J gene: TRBJ2-3; CDR3 protein: CATSGSGDTQYF; CDR3 DNA: TGTGCCACCAGCGGTTCAGGGGATACGCAGTATTTT
V gene: TRBV4-3; D gene: TRBD2; clone size: .; J gene: TRBJ2-1; CDR3 protein: CASSQGIAGVPYNEQFF; CDR3 DNA: TGCGCCAGCAGCCAGGGAATAGCGGGAGTCCCCTACAATGAGCAGTTCTTC
V gene: TRBV6-1; D gene: .; clone size: .; J gene: TRBJ1-3; CDR3 protein: CASSSQGDGNTIYF; CDR3 DNA: TGTGCCAGCAGTTCACAGGGTGATGGAAACACCATATATTTT
V gene: TRBV4-3; D gene: .; clone size: .; J gene: TRBJ2-7; CDR3 protein: CASSQEVLWYAYADSYEQYF; CDR3 DNA: TGCGCCAGCAGCCAAGAAGTCCTTTGGTACGCTTACGCAGACTCCTACGAGCAGTACTTC
V gene: TRBV7-2; D gene: .; clone size: once; J gene: TRBJ1-4; CDR3 protein: CASSSNAGSNEKLFF; CDR3 DNA: TGTGCCAGCAGTTCTAATGCAGGTTCAAATGAAAAACTGTTTTTT
V gene: TRBV18; D gene: TRBD1; clone size: .; J gene: TRBJ2-2; CDR3 protein: CASSPPTGGPGELFF; CDR3 DNA: TGTGCCAGCTCACCACCTACAGGGGGCCCCGGGGAGCTGTTTTTT
V gene: TRBV5-1; D gene: .; clone size: .; J gene: TRBJ1-1; CDR3 protein: CASSSGRAELTEAFF; CDR3 DNA: TGCGCCAGCAGCTCAGGGAGGGCTGAGCTGACTGAAGCTTTCTTT
V gene: TRBV29-1; D gene: .; clone size: .; J gene: TRBJ1-1; CDR3 protein: CSATYLVAFF; CDR3 DNA: TGCAGCGCCACCTACCTTGTAGCTTTCTTT
V gene: TRBV19; D gene: TRBD1; clone size: .; J gene: TRBJ1-1; CDR3 protein: CASNLRDRDTEAFF; CDR3 DNA: TGTGCCAGTAATCTCCGGGACAGGGACACTGAAGCTTTCTTT
V gene: TRBV4-3; D gene: .; clone size: .; J gene: TRBJ1-2; CDR3 protein: CASSQDAGEGGLGYTF; CDR3 DNA: TGCGCCAGCAGCCAAGATGCGGGGGAAGGAGGTCTCGGCTACACCTTC
V gene: TRBV30; D gene: .; clone size: once; J gene: TRBJ1-3; CDR3 protein: CAWRGIDKGNTIYF; CDR3 DNA: TGTGCCTGGAGGGGGATCGACAAGGGGAACACCATATATTTT
V gene: TRBV7-9; D gene: .; clone size: .; J gene: TRBJ2-7; CDR3 protein: CASSLGASKPYEQYF; CDR3 DNA: TGTGCCAGCAGCTTAGGGGCGAGCAAACCCTACGAGCAGTACTTC
V gene: TRBV11-3; D gene: .; clone size: once; J gene: TRBJ2-3; CDR3 protein: CASSLAGVGPDTQYF; CDR3 DNA: TGTGCCAGCAGCTTAGCGGGAGTGGGGCCAGATACGCAGTATTTT
V gene: TRBV28; D gene: .; clone size: .; J gene: TRBJ1-2; CDR3 protein: CASSLYDTAGYGYTF; CDR3 DNA: TGTGCCAGCAGTTTATATGACACGGCAGGCTATGGCTACACCTTC
V gene: TRBV18; D gene: .; clone size: .; J gene: TRBJ1-4; CDR3 protein: CASSPSLATNEKLFF; CDR3 DNA: TGTGCCAGCTCTCCTTCGTTAGCAACTAATGAAAAACTGTTTTTT
V gene: TRBV7-8; D gene: .; clone size: once; J gene: TRBJ2-1; CDR3 protein: CASRARDYNEQFF; CDR3 DNA: TGTGCCAGCAGAGCCCGGGACTACAATGAGCAGTTCTTC
V gene: TRBV29-1; D gene: .; clone size: once; J gene: TRBJ2-5; CDR3 protein: CSARTVKQETQYF; CDR3 DNA: TGCAGCGCCCGGACAGTTAAGCAAGAGACCCAGTACTTC
V gene: TRBV19; D gene: .; clone size: few; J gene: TRBJ1-2; CDR3 protein: CASSPGRHYGYTF; CDR3 DNA: TGTGCCAGTAGCCCAGGAAGACACTATGGCTACACCTTC
V gene: TRBV9; D gene: .; clone size: .; J gene: TRBJ1-1; CDR3 protein: CASNRKGQNTEAFF; CDR3 DNA: TGTGCCAGCAACCGGAAGGGACAGAACACTGAAGCTTTCTTT
V gene: TRBV3-1/TRBV3-2; D gene: TRBD2; clone size: .; J gene: TRBJ2-1; CDR3 protein: CASSQVSGSGYEQFF; CDR3 DNA: TGTGCCAGCAGCCAAGTAAGCGGGAGTGGGTATGAGCAGTTCTTC
V gene: TRBV7-3; D gene: TRBD1; clone size: .; J gene: TRBJ2-3; CDR3 protein: CASSWVGQGGTDTQYF; CDR3 DNA: TGTGCCAGCAGCTGGGTCGGACAGGGGGGCACAGATACGCAGTATTTT
V gene: TRBV6-5; D gene: TRBD2; clone size: .; J gene: TRBJ2-1; CDR3 protein: CASTPGAGGWQFF; CDR3 DNA: TGTGCCAGCACCCCGGGAGCGGGGGGATGGCAGTTCTTC
V gene: TRBV10-3; D gene: .; clone size: once; J gene: TRBJ2-5; CDR3 protein: CAISDSGETQYF; CDR3 DNA: TGTGCCATCAGTGATTCCGGAGAGACCCAGTACTTC
V gene: TRBV18; D gene: .; clone size: few; J gene: TRBJ1-1; CDR3 protein: CASSPPIGDRRAFF; CDR3 DNA: TGTGCCAGCTCACCACCGATAGGGGATCGACGGGCTTTCTTT
V gene: TRBV7-2; D gene: TRBD1; clone size: once; J gene: TRBJ1-2; CDR3 protein: CASSGGTGDYGYTF; CDR3 DNA: TGTGCCAGCAGCGGTGGGACAGGGGACTATGGCTACACCTTC
V gene: TRBV5-1; D gene: TRBD1; clone size: .; J gene: TRBJ1-4; CDR3 protein: CASSLVGQGTEKLFF; CDR3 DNA: TGCGCCAGCAGCTTGGTCGGACAGGGGACTGAAAAACTGTTTTTT
V gene: TRBV2; D gene: TRBD1; clone size: once; J gene: TRBJ1-5; CDR3 protein: CASRRTGGNQPQHF; CDR3 DNA: TGTGCCAGCAGGCGGACAGGGGGCAATCAGCCCCAGCATTTT
V gene: TRBV7-8; D gene: .; clone size: .; J gene: TRBJ1-5; CDR3 protein: CASSLLSGNQPQHF; CDR3 DNA: TGTGCCAGCAGCTTATTATCCGGGAATCAGCCCCAGCATTTT
V gene: TRBV2; D gene: TRBD1; clone size: .; J gene: TRBJ1-2; CDR3 protein: CASSGSGGANYGYTF; CDR3 DNA: TGTGCCAGCAGTGGGTCAGGGGGAGCTAACTATGGCTACACCTTC
V gene: TRBV7-3; D gene: TRBD2; clone size: few; J gene: TRBJ2-1; CDR3 protein: CASSLVAVGGRARVDEQFF; CDR3 DNA: TGTGCCAGCAGCTTAGTCGCGGTAGGCGGGAGGGCCCGGGTCGATGAGCAGTTCTTC
V gene: TRBV7-2; D gene: TRBD1; clone size: .; J gene: TRBJ1-2; CDR3 protein: CASSPRTGWNYGYTF; CDR3 DNA: TGTGCCAGCAGCCCGAGGACAGGGTGGAACTATGGCTACACCTTC
V gene: TRBV6-5; D gene: TRBD1; clone size: .; J gene: TRBJ2-3; CDR3 protein: CASTQDRGGTDTQYF; CDR3 DNA: TGTGCCAGCACCCAGGACAGGGGCGGCACAGATACGCAGTATTTT
V gene: TRBV30; D gene: .; clone size: many; J gene: TRBJ2-7; CDR3 protein: CAWSVYRPGPKTYEQYF; CDR3 DNA: TGTGCCTGGAGTGTATATCGGCCAGGGCCGAAGACCTACGAGCAGTACTTC
V gene: TRBV7-8; D gene: TRBD1; clone size: .; J gene: TRBJ1-1; CDR3 protein: CASSSRQGSNTEAFF; CDR3 DNA: TGTGCCAGCAGCAGTCGACAGGGCTCGAACACTGAAGCTTTCTTT
V gene: TRBV18; D gene: TRBD1; clone size: .; J gene: TRBJ1-2; CDR3 protein: CASSLKGGQGYGYTF; CDR3 DNA: TGTGCCAGCTCCCTCAAGGGGGGACAGGGCTATGGCTACACCTTC
V gene: TRBV6-5; D gene: TRBD1; clone size: .; J gene: TRBJ1-1; CDR3 protein: CASSYSRGLRNTEAFF; CDR3 DNA: TGTGCCAGCAGTTACTCCAGGGGGCTTAGGAACACTGAAGCTTTCTTT
V gene: TRBV28; D gene: .; clone size: .; J gene: TRBJ1-4; CDR3 protein: CASTQSPEKLFF; CDR3 DNA: TGTGCCAGCACCCAGTCCCCAGAAAAACTGTTTTTT
V gene: TRBV18; D gene: TRBD1; clone size: .; J gene: TRBJ2-1; CDR3 protein: CASSPRTGVSAYEGNEQFF; CDR3 DNA: TGTGCCAGCTCACCTAGGACAGGAGTATCAGCCTACGAAGGCAATGAGCAGTTCTTC
V gene: TRBV18; D gene: .; clone size: .; J gene: TRBJ2-5; CDR3 protein: CASSPRLQGGRETQYF; CDR3 DNA: TGTGCCAGCTCACCGAGACTTCAAGGGGGACGTGAGACCCAGTACTTC
V gene: TRBV29-1; D gene: TRBD1; clone size: once; J gene: TRBJ1-1; CDR3 protein: CSVELTRRQGPEAFF; CDR3 DNA: TGCAGCGTTGAACTCACCCGGCGACAGGGCCCTGAAGCTTTCTTT
V gene: TRBV27; D gene: .; clone size: .; J gene: TRBJ1-1; CDR3 protein: CASSLGGWTEAFF; CDR3 DNA: TGTGCCAGCAGTTTAGGGGGCTGGACTGAAGCTTTCTTT
V gene: TRBV18; D gene: .; clone size: .; J gene: TRBJ2-5; CDR3 protein: CASSPLLLRTGGVHQETQYF; CDR3 DNA: TGTGCCAGCTCACCACTCCTTCTTCGGACGGGCGGGGTGCACCAAGAGACCCAGTACTTC
V gene: TRBV6-5; D gene: .; clone size: .; J gene: TRBJ2-1; CDR3 protein: CASSYTGGRSYNEQFF; CDR3 DNA: TGTGCCAGCAGTTATACGGGGGGCCGGTCCTACAATGAGCAGTTCTTC
V gene: TRBV15; D gene: .; clone size: once; J gene: TRBJ1-1; CDR3 protein: CATSRGGGTEAFF; CDR3 DNA: TGTGCCACCAGCAGAGGGGGGGGGACTGAAGCTTTCTTT